These 10 T cell receptor beta chains came from one sample sequenced in a study of response to subunit inactivated influenza vaccine. TCRdb ran MiXCR on the RT-PCR reads and lists one entry per CDR3 protein. This sample yields under 950,000 distinct CDR3 sequences, of which approximately 22% are seen a single time; roughly 10% belongs to the top ten. The sequencing here drew on PBMCs from blood, taken 5 days after vaccination. These receptors all come from a man aged 50 to 59 who received an inactivated influenza vaccine.

This clonotype was counted only a few times. The CDR3 loop is CASSLRRLEISEQFF. The CDR3 DNA sequence: TGTGCCAGCAGTCTCCGGAGACTAGAGATTAGTGAGCAGTTCTTC. The V call is TRBV27, the J call TRBJ2-1; a weak D match, TRBD2 (6 bases). CDR3 length equals 15 residues. V shed 5 bases and J shed 9 bases, with 20 bases lying between them. Germline CDR1 reads MNHEY; CDR2 reads SMNVEV (reference sequence).

This rearrangement joins TRBV6-2 or TRBV6-3 to TRBJ2-7; 8 bases are shared with TRBD1. From germline, CDR1 is MNHEY and CDR2 SVGEGT. V lost 5 bases and J lost 0; bases outside the gene matches: 9. The CDR3 is 16 residues long. Written as DNA, the CDR3 is TGTGCCAGCAGTCGCCTCCGGACAGGGAGCTCCTACGAGCAGTACTTC. This codes for CASSRLRTGSSYEQYF.

In this sample, this clonotype turned up many times. The rearrangement uses TRBV12-3 or TRBV12-4 and TRBJ2-1; D perhaps matches TRBD2 (5 bases). Trimming took off 5 bases at V and 8 bases at J, with 10 bases between the two ends. The CDR3 is 12 amino acids. The CDR3 is CASSLRVDEQFF. CDR3 nucleotides: TGTGCCAGCAGTCTGAGGGTCGATGAGCAGTTCTTC.

The sample holds a few counts of this clonotype. The V call is TRBV7-2, the J call TRBJ1-5, with D uncertain. Trimming took 7 bases from V and 0 from J, leaving 10 bases between them. The germline CDR1 and CDR2 sequences are SGHTA and FQGNSA. The CDR3 length is 14 residues. Here the CDR3 DNA reads TGTGCCAGCAACATTACAGATAGCAATCAGCCCCAGCATTTT. Its protein is CASNITDSNQPQHF. Supplemented by reference TRBV7-2 and TRBJ1-5, the full variable domain reads GAGVSQSPSNKVTEKGKDVELRCDPISGHTALYWYRQSLGQGLEFLIYFQGNSAPDKSGLPSDRFSAERTGGSVSTLTIQRTQQEDSAVYLCASNITDSNQPQHFGDGTRLSIL.

This clonotype was detected only a few times. The rearrangement links TRBV15 to TRBJ1-1, with a possible D match to TRBD1 (5 bases). The ends were cut back, 3 bases at V and 8 bases at J, with 10 bases in the middle. The germline V gene encodes CDR1 LNHNV and CDR2 YYDKDF (reference sequence). This CDR3 region has 12 residues. CDR3 residues: CATSRSWTEAFF. The CDR3 nucleotides are TGTGCCACCAGCAGGAGTTGGACAGAAGCTTTCTTT. The whole variable domain, filled in from reference TRBV15 and TRBJ1-1, reads DAMVIQNPRYQVTQFGKPVTLSCSQTLNHNVMYWYQQKSSQAPKLLFHYYDKDFNNEADTPDNFQSRRPNTSFCFLDIRSPGLGDTAMYLCATSRSWTEAFFGQGTRLTVV.

In its sample, this clonotype was seen a few times. The genes are TRBV20-1 and TRBJ2-1, with 9 bases aligning to TRBD1. J was trimmed by 3 bases and V by 6 bases; bases with no gene match: 9. CDR1 is DFQATT and CDR2 is SNEGSKA in the germline V gene (reference sequence). There are 15 residues in the CDR3. The CDR3 is CSATKRDRVYNEQFF. The DNA for the CDR3 is TGCAGTGCCACAAAGCGGGACAGGGTCTACAATGAGCAGTTCTTC.

V usage is TRBV5-1 and J usage is TRBJ2-7; the D call may be TRBD1 or TRBD2 (5 bases each). Looked up from germline, CDR1 is SGHRS and CDR2 is YFSETQ. Between the trimmed V and J ends, which lost 0 bases and 4 bases, there was a span of 11 bases. The CDR3 has 14 residues. CDR3 sequence (DNA): TGCGCCAGCAGCTTGGACTCGAGGGGTTACGAGCAGTACTTC. It is translated as CASSLDSRGYEQYF. The full variable domain, with the rest looked up from reference TRBV5-1 and TRBJ2-7, is KAGVTQTPRYLIKTRGQQVTLSCSPISGHRSVSWYQQTPGQGLQFLFEYFSETQRNKGNFPGRFSGRQFSNSRSEMNVSTLELGDSALYLCASSLDSRGYEQYFGPGTRLTVT.

The chain carries TRBV2 and TRBJ1-1, with D possibly TRBD1 on 5 matching bases. Trimming took off 5 bases at V and 10 bases at J, with 14 bases between the two ends. CDR3 length: 12 amino acids. Germline V CDR1 and CDR2: SNHLY, FYNNEI. The DNA for the CDR3 is TGTGCCAGCAGTTGGGCTCCCCAGGGAGCTTTCTTT. Translation: CASSWAPQGAFF.

This clonotype was seen a handful of times. The chain is built from TRBV10-3 and TRBJ2-7; D not resolved. Per the germline V gene, CDR1 is ENHRY and CDR2 is SYGVKD. The CDR3 runs to 14 residues. V was clipped by 8 bases and J by 0 bases, with 14 bases between them. Written as DNA, the CDR3 is TGTGCCATCTCCGGCCAGAGGAGCTCCTACGAGCAGTACTTC. It codes for CAISGQRSSYEQYF.

In this sample, this clonotype turned up many times. The chain couples TRBV12-3 or TRBV12-4 to TRBJ1-1; no clear D. The germline V and J ends were trimmed by 4 bases and 7 bases, with 7 bases remaining between them. This CDR3 is built from 11 residues. The DNA of the CDR3 is TGTGCCAGCAGTTACGGCGGTGAAGCTTTCTTT. Translating gives CASSYGGEAFF.